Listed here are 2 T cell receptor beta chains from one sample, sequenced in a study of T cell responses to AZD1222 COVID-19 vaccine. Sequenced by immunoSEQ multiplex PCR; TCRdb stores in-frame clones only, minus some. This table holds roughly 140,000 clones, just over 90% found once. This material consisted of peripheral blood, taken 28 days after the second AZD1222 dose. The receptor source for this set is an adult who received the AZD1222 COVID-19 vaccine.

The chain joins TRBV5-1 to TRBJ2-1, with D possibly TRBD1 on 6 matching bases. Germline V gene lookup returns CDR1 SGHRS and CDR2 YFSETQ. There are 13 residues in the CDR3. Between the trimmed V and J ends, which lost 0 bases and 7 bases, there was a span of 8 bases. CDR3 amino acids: CASSLGGRNEQFF. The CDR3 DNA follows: TGCGCCAGCAGCTTGGGGGGGCGAAATGAGCAGTTCTTC.

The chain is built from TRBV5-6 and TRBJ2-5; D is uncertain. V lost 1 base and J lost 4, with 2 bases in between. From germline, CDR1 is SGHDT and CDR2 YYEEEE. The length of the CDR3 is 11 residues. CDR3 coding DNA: TGTGCCAGCAGCTTGACAGAGACCCAGTACTTC. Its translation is CASSLTETQYF.